What follows is one T cell receptor beta chain and its context. Deletions cut 3 bases from V and 4 bases from J, with 10 bases between. The CDR3 runs 14 residues. The germline V gene encodes CDR1 SGHTA and CDR2 FQGNSA. This sample is part of a study of blood T cell repertoires in COVID-19. Across the study: Researchers got acute and convalescent COVID-19 samples from the United States, Italy and Spain. From T cells, B-cell-depleted T cells, or PBMCs came the material, which was cDNA or gDNA.

Methods used by the authors: Researchers report that nucleated cell counts were estimated from reference gene primer amplification. Sequencing used immunoSEQ multiplex PCR; TCRdb keeps in-frame clones, though not all of them. That table supplies the V and J calls and clone size; D and trimming were determined from the DNA. The sample has about 360,000 clones, approximately 86% seen once. The rearrangement links TRBV7-2 to TRBJ2-1; D possibly corresponds to TRBD2 (7 bases). The TCR comes from a human donor in a cohort sampled during active COVID-19. Specimen: peripheral blood. The CDR3 here is CASSFRGAYNEQFF. In nucleotides, the CDR3 is TGTGCCAGCAGCTTCCGGGGGGCTTACAATGAGCAGTTCTTC.